The clone carrying this T cell receptor beta chain was seen many times. Per the germline V gene, CDR1 is MDHEN and CDR2 is SYDVKM. V was pared by 6 bases and J by 7 bases, with 15 bases between. The CDR3 length is 13 residues. Calling Graves' hyperthyroidism stable meant ophthalmopathy did not progress within 18 months. The PBMCs were sourced from fresh peripheral blood (less than 11 ml). TCR beta CDR3 sequences were amplified from RNA transcripts. The TCR CDR3 first-round RT-PCR relied on the HTBI primer set. A single record per CDR3 protein comes from TCRdb applying MiXCR to the multiplex PCR reads. The sample shows 500,000 to 550,000 distinct CDR3 sequences, less than 25% of them seen only once. This entry comes from a study of T cells in Graves' hyperthyroidism and ophthalmopathy. Study-wide context: Pretreatment peripheral blood was obtained at initial diagnosis.

The sample taken for sequencing was blood. The receptor was derived from a man in his late teens or twenties with Graves' hyperthyroidism. The chain employs TRBV28 and TRBJ1-2; D possibly corresponds to TRBD1 (6 bases). DNA for the CDR3: TGTGCCAGCAGCGATACAGGGACGCCTGGCTACACCTTC. Translation: CASSDTGTPGYTF.